Below are 27 T cell receptor beta chains sequenced from a single sample in a study of tumor-infiltrating lymphocytes in primary liver carcinoma. Production of TCR beta cDNA used 400 to 600 ng total RNA together with a constant-region primer. Modified slightly, ARM-PCR produced TCR beta libraries over three nested multiplex PCR rounds. Primers for the first two PCR rounds were TRBV1-TRBV30 forward primers and a C-beta reverse primer (approximately 10 cycles per round). TCRdb re-derived calls from the multiplex PCR reads in MiXCR, one entry per CDR3 protein. The profile covers some 190,000 distinct CDR3 sequences, with over 50% appearing a single time and around three quarters taken by the ten largest. The source of the blood RNA was unsorted whole blood, and germline DNA was extracted as well. What was sequenced was peripheral blood. Source of these receptors: a man in his forties with primary liver carcinoma and hepatitis B virus infection.

CDR3 amino acids: CASSGNYGYTF. Written as DNA, the CDR3 is TGTGCCAGCAGTGGGAACTATGGCTACACCTTC. The chain employs TRBV12-3 or TRBV12-4 and TRBJ1-2; D unclear. V was pared by 5 bases and J by 2 bases, with 3 bases between. This CDR3 comprises 11 residues.

This chain connects TRBV11-2 to TRBJ2-5; D possibly corresponds to TRBD2 (6 bases). The CDR3 consists of 15 residues. Trimming pared 4 bases from V and 5 bases from J, leaving 17 bases between. The germline V gene encodes CDR1 SGHAT and CDR2 FQNNGV. The CDR3 reads CASSSQLAPEETQYF. Here the CDR3 DNA reads TGTGCCAGCAGCTCTCAACTAGCTCCTGAGGAGACCCAGTACTTC.

The J gene is TRBJ2-2, the V gene TRBV11-2; D gene unclear. From germline, CDR1 is SGHAT and CDR2 FQNNGV. The V end lost 5 bases, the J end lost 5 bases, and 6 bases lay between the germline ends. The CDR3 length is 12 residues. CDR3 nucleotides: TGTGCCAGCAGCGCAATTACCGGGGAGCTGTTTTTT. It codes for CASSAITGELFF.

V is TRBV5-4 and J is TRBJ1-4; 8 bases are a match to TRBD1. Germline trimming cut 0 bases from V and 8 bases from J; bases unmatched to any gene: 6. Germline values: CDR1 SGHNT, CDR2 YYREEE (reference sequence). CDR3 size: 15 residues. CDR3: CASSLEQGAEEKLFF. Here the CDR3 DNA reads TGTGCCAGCAGCTTGGAGCAGGGGGCGGAGGAAAAACTGTTTTTT. Full variable domain (missing parts from reference TRBV5-4 and TRBJ1-4): ETGVTQSPTHLIKTRGQQVTLRCSSQSGHNTVSWYQQALGQGPQFIFQYYREEENGRGNFPPRFSGLQFPNYSSELNVNALELDDSALYLCASSLEQGAEEKLFFGSGTQLSVL.

The chain carries TRBV10-1 and TRBJ2-1; D unresolved. The CDR3 is made up of 14 amino acids. The germline gives CDR1 WNHNN, CDR2 SYGVQD (reference sequence). Trimming pared 3 bases from V and 5 bases from J, leaving 11 bases between. In nucleotides, the CDR3 is TGCGCCAGCAGTGACAGTCTTCGGGACAATGAGCAGTTCTTC. This gives the protein CASSDSLRDNEQFF.

This chain links TRBV10-3 with TRBJ2-7; D not certain. With 2 bases removed from V and 5 bases from J, the gap between germline ends came to 4 bases. The length of the CDR3 is 11 residues. Germline CDR1 is ENHRY and CDR2 is SYGVKD. The CDR3 reads CAISENNEQYF. DNA for the CDR3: TGTGCCATCAGTGAGAATAACGAGCAGTACTTC.

This chain uses TRBV5-5 with TRBJ1-2; D may be TRBD1 (5 bases). CDR3 size: 13 residues. V lost 0 bases, J lost 8 bases, and 11 bases lay in between. Germline V gene data show CDR1 as SGHKS and CDR2 as YYEKEE (reference sequence). In nucleotides, the CDR3 is TGTGCCAGCAGCTTGGCCTTAGGGGAGGGCTACACCTTC. Its protein is CASSLALGEGYTF.

This rearrangement joins TRBV7-9 to TRBJ2-7, with TRBD2 matching over 9 bases. Per the germline V gene, CDR1 is SEHNR and CDR2 is FQNEAQ (reference sequence). The CDR3 is made up of 18 amino acids. With V trimmed by 7 bases and J by 5 bases, 21 bases remained unmatched. DNA for the CDR3: TGTGCCAGCACCTCACCCGCTAGCGGGGCTAACTCCCTCCACGAGCAGTACTTC. This sequence encodes CASTSPASGANSLHEQYF.

About this clonotype: The germline gene is not matched at one end of the junction; a read error may be the cause. This rearrangement joins TRBV4-1 to TRBJ2-1; 13 positions agree with TRBD2. The length of the CDR3 is 16 residues. The germline V gene has CDR1 MGHRA and CDR2 YSYEKL. As DNA, the CDR3 is TGCGCCAGCAGCCAACCCACTAGCGGGAGGGCCAATGGGCAGTTCTTC. Encoded protein: CASSQPTSGRANGQFF.

This sequence joins TRBV24-1 and TRBJ2-4; the D is unclear. The CDR3 runs 16 residues. Deletions cut 5 bases from V and 0 bases from J, with 13 bases between. Germline loops: CDR1 KGHDR, CDR2 SFDVKD. In nucleotides, the CDR3 is TGTGCCACCAGTGGTCCCAACGAAAGAGCCAAAAACATTCAGTACTTC. Translating it yields CATSGPNERAKNIQYF.

The chain carries TRBV11-2 and TRBJ2-1; D gene uncertain. Germline values: CDR1 SGHAT, CDR2 FQNNGV. CDR3 length equals 15 residues. V lost 6 bases and J lost 13, with 25 bases in between. In DNA form, the CDR3 reads TGTGCCAGCAGGGATGGCGGCGACCCCGTGAGCGAACAGTTCTTC. Encoded protein: CASRDGGDPVSEQFF.

This chain joins TRBV13 and TRBJ2-2; D is uncertain. CDR1 and CDR2 from the germline V gene are PRHDT and FYEKMQ (reference sequence). V was shortened by 5 bases and J by 5 bases, with 6 bases between the two germline ends. The CDR3 length is 12 residues. The chain's CDR3 is CASSPGTGELFF. DNA of the CDR3: TGTGCCAGCAGCCCCGGTACCGGGGAGCTGTTTTTT.

Points on this clonotype: Its ends do not fully match the called genes, so a read error is possible. This chain links TRBV11-2 with TRBJ2-1; D may match TRBD1 or TRBD2 (5 bases each). Germline V gives CDR1 SGHAT, CDR2 FQNNGV. This CDR3 comprises 14 residues. CDR3 sequence (DNA): TGTGCCAGTAGCGCCACAGGCCCGGGGAATGAGCAGTTATTC. It yields the protein CASSATGPGNEQLF. The whole variable domain, filled in from reference TRBV11-2 and TRBJ2-1, reads EAGVAQSPRYKIIEKRQSVAFWCNPISGHATLYWYQQILGQGPKLLIQFQNNGVVDDSQLPKDRFSAERLKGVDSTLKIQPAKLEDSAVYLCASSATGPGNEQLFGPGTRLTVL.

V and J are TRBV29-1 and TRBJ2-2, with TRBD1 matching over 9 bases. The CDR3 extends over 13 amino acids. Germline V lookup: CDR1 SQVTM, CDR2 ANQGSEA. The trim removed 7 bases at V and 5 bases at J, leaving 5 bases unmatched. CDR3 DNA sequence: TGCAGCGGCGGACAGGGGATAACCGGGGAGCTGTTTTTT. Amino acids: CSGGQGITGELFF.

Concerning this clonotype itself: Its ends do not fully match the called genes, so a read error is possible. The chain joins TRBV6-2 or TRBV6-3 to TRBJ2-7; 13 bases fit TRBD2. There are 15 residues in the CDR3. Looked up from germline, CDR1 is MNHEY and CDR2 is SVGEGT. CDR3 DNA: TGTGCCAGCAGACCCGGGACTAGCGGGGCCTACGAGCGGTACTTC. Translating gives CASRPGTSGAYERYF.

The CDR3 here is CASSHDNRGGETQYF. The CDR3 DNA is TGCGCCAGCAGCCACGACAACAGGGGGGGAGAGACCCAGTACTTC. This rearrangement joins TRBV4-1 to TRBJ2-5; D may be TRBD1 (8 bases). With 3 bases removed from V and 4 bases from J, the gap between germline ends came to 15 bases. CDR1 and CDR2 (germline): MGHRA, YSYEKL. This CDR3 has 15 residues.

This clonotype was recorded a few times. The chain is built from TRBV6-5 and TRBJ2-1; the D is unclear. Per the germline V gene, CDR1 is MNHEY and CDR2 is SVGAGI. Trimming cost V 5 bases and J 10 bases, with 21 bases left between them. This CDR3 region has 15 residues. The CDR3 loop is CASSRGDRSQTEQFF. CDR3 sequence (DNA): TGTGCCAGCAGTCGAGGAGATAGGTCCCAAACAGAGCAGTTCTTC.

The chain joins TRBV28 to TRBJ2-7, with D unresolved. The CDR3 is 12 amino acids. V gave up 10 bases and J gave up 7 bases, with 17 bases separating them. Germline V gives CDR1 MDHEN, CDR2 SYDVKM. The DNA for the CDR3 is TGTGCCAACAAACGCGCTCAGTATGAGCAGTACTTC. This gives the protein CANKRAQYEQYF.

The J gene is TRBJ1-1, the V gene TRBV4-1; TRBD1 matches 8 bases. The length of the CDR3 is 15 residues. Germline-derived CDR1 and CDR2 are MGHRA and YSYEKL. Unmatched junction bases numbered 2, after V lost 2 bases and J lost 0 bases. CDR3 sequence reads: CASSQYRGMNTEAFF. The DNA of the CDR3 is TGCGCCAGCAGCCAATACAGGGGGATGAACACTGAAGCTTTCTTT.

Turning to this clonotype: Because it lacks the conserved phenylalanine or tryptophan at the end, this CDR3 is likely a read error. The chain employs TRBV6-1 and TRBJ1-1; D perhaps matches TRBD1 (5 bases). Trimming pared 1 base from V and 3 bases from J, leaving 9 bases between. CDR1 is MNHNS, CDR2 SASEGT, per germline. The CDR3 covers 14 residues. The CDR3 spells CASSEVGGYTEAFL. In nucleotides, the CDR3 is TGTGCCAGCAGTGAAGTGGGGGGTTACACTGAAGCTTTCTTG.

The chain employs TRBV4-1 and TRBJ2-1, with D maybe TRBD2 (5 bases). The V end lost 0 bases, the J end lost 9 bases, and 12 bases lay between the germline ends. Germline V CDR1 and CDR2: MGHRA, YSYEKL. The CDR3 sequence is 14 residues long. CDR3 sequence reads: CASSQELGEGEQFF. CDR3 sequence (DNA): TGCGCCAGCAGCCAAGAACTAGGTGAGGGTGAGCAGTTCTTC.

J is TRBJ1-1 and V is TRBV6-5; tentatively, D is TRBD1 (5 bases). Germline lookup yields CDR1 MNHEY and CDR2 SVGAGI. This CDR3 has 13 amino acids. V was trimmed by 5 bases and J by 10 bases, leaving 17 bases between them. The CDR3 coding sequence is TGTGCCAGCAGTACCCTCCAGGGAGGTAGAGCTTTCTTT. Translated: CASSTLQGGRAFF.

Turning to this clonotype: At one end the junction does not follow the germline gene, possibly because of a read error. The chain employs TRBV11-1 and TRBJ1-1; 7 bases fit TRBD1. The CDR3 is 13 amino acids. The germline V gene encodes CDR1 SGHAT and CDR2 FQDESV (reference sequence). The CDR3, as DNA: TGTGACAGCACATTGACAGGGATCACTGAAGCTTTTTTT. Amino acids: CDSTLTGITEAFF.

As for this clonotype: A much larger clone lies one base from this, so it may be a read error. The rearrangement links TRBV29-1 to TRBJ2-7; TRBD1 aligns across 10 bases. CDR1 is SQVTM, CDR2 ANQGSEA, per germline. The CDR3 contains 15 residues. J was trimmed by 1 base and V by 6 bases; bases with no gene match: 9. The CDR3 is CSVRDRGGVSYEQYF. Written as DNA, the CDR3 is TGCAGCGTACGGGACAGGGGAGGGGTGTCCTACGAGCAGTACTTC.

About this clonotype: This likely comes from a read error, as the CDR3 has no conserved phenylalanine or tryptophan at its end. This chain connects TRBV4-1 to TRBJ2-7, with D unresolved. CDR3 length equals 14 residues. CDR1 MGHRA and CDR2 YSYEKL come from the germline V gene. Trimming left V 0 bases short and J 0 bases short, with 6 bases between. CDR3 coding DNA: TGCGCCAGCAGCCAAGAGGTCCACTCCTACGAGCAGTACCTC. This encodes CASSQEVHSYEQYL.

Comments on this clonotype: Given a much more abundant clone one base away, this may be a read error. The CDR3 sequence is CASNFNGGSYNEQFF. CDR3 in DNA: TGTGCCAGCAACTTTAATGGGGGCTCCTACAATGAGCAGTTCTTC. The rearrangement links TRBV11-2 to TRBJ2-1; TRBD1 or TRBD2 may be the D gene (5 bases each). V was trimmed by 7 bases and J by 0 bases, leaving 13 bases between them. CDR3 length: 15 amino acids. In germline, CDR1 is SGHAT, CDR2 FQNNGV. Full variable domain (outside the CDR3, taken from reference TRBV11-2 and TRBJ2-1): EAGVAQSPRYKIIEKRQSVAFWCNPISGHATLYWYQQILGQGPKLLIQFQNNGVVDDSQLPKDRFSAERLKGVDSTLKIQPAKLEDSAVYLCASNFNGGSYNEQFFGPGTRLTVL.

Remarks on this clonotype: The junction differs from germline at one of its ends, possibly a read error. The CDR3 spells CASNLVVRSRDEQFF. Here the CDR3 DNA reads TGTGCCAGCAACTTAGTGGTCCGGAGTCGCGATGAGCAGTTCTTC. The J gene is TRBJ2-1, the V gene TRBV11-2; unclear D gene. CDR1 SGHAT and CDR2 FQNNGV come from the germline V gene. There are 15 residues in the CDR3.